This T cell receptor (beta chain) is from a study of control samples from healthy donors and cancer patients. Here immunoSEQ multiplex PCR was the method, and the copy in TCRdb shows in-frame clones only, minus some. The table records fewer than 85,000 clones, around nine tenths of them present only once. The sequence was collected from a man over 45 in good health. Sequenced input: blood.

The CDR3 reads CASSPLDPGVGQPQHF. In nucleotides, the CDR3 is TGTGCCAGCTCACCTCTAGACCCAGGGGTTGGTCAGCCCCAGCATTTT. This chain connects TRBV18 to TRBJ1-5; the D gene is possibly TRBD1 (6 bases). CDR1 is KGHSH, CDR2 LQKENI, per germline. V gave up 3 bases and J gave up 6 bases, with 18 bases separating them. CDR3 length: 16 amino acids.